The clone carrying this T cell receptor (beta chain) was observed many times. Antigen unknown. A library of TCRbeta sequences, prepared with unique molecular identifiers, was generated. TCRdb recomputed calls from the PCR reads with MiXCR, one row per CDR3 protein. The profile covers approximately 290,000 distinct CDR3 sequences, with more than 9% appearing a single time and less than 25% taken by the ten largest. These data come from a study of T-cell reconstitution after alpha-beta-depleted transplantation in children. Overall study findings and caveats: By about two months after transplant, alpha-beta T cells reportedly arose from several hundred graft clones that had expanded. T cells produced anew were the main source of T-cell counts and diversity one year after transplant.

CDR3 size: 15 residues. The germline CDR1 and CDR2 sequences are KGHSH and LQKENI. Trimming removed 3 bases at V and 1 base at J, with 9 bases between. The sequencing here drew on peripheral blood, taken 180 days after TCRalphabeta/CD19-depleted stem cell transplant. The J gene is TRBJ1-4, the V gene TRBV18; D may be TRBD1 (6 bases). This TCR derives from a male patient aged 2-9 years who had a stem cell transplant for chronic granulomatous disease, so the T cells may come from the graft donor. As DNA, the CDR3 is TGTGCCAGCTCACCTGGGGGACAAACTAATGAAAAACTGTTTTTT. This codes for CASSPGGQTNEKLFF.